This entry lists 24 T cell receptor beta chains sequenced from one sample in a study of blood T cell repertoires in COVID-19. TCRdb's copy holds only in-frame clones and misses some; the assay was immunoSEQ multiplex PCR. The profile covers over 250,000 clones, with approximately 87% appearing a single time and over 2% taken by the ten largest. The sequenced sample was peripheral blood. These TCRs come from a woman aged 45-65 years with acute or convalescent COVID-19.

The CDR3 is CASSIVLSGRKPYNEQFF. Written as DNA, the CDR3 is TGTGCCAGTAGTATAGTCCTCAGCGGGAGGAAACCCTACAATGAGCAGTTCTTC. The chain links TRBV19 to TRBJ2-1, with 9 bases aligning to TRBD2. The germline CDR1 and CDR2 sequences are LNHDA and SQIVND (reference sequence). CDR3 size: 18 residues. The J segment lost 2 bases and the V segment lost 1 base, leaving 9 bases of the junction unmatched.

The sample holds one count of this clone. The chain couples TRBV7-3 to TRBJ1-2, with 8 bases fitting TRBD1. The CDR3 runs to 15 residues. CDR1 is SGHTA and CDR2 is FQGTGA in the germline V gene. Losses at the gene ends were 3 bases for V and 4 bases for J; bases not matched to a gene: 7. The CDR3 protein is CASSFGQGQVYGYTF. The CDR3 DNA sequence: TGTGCCAGCAGCTTCGGACAGGGACAGGTCTATGGCTACACCTTC.

This sequence joins TRBV5-1 and TRBJ2-6, with TRBD2 as a possible D gene (5 bases). This CDR3 has 17 residues. V lost 3 bases, J lost 0 bases, and 13 bases lay in between. Germline V gene sequence: CDR1 SGHRS, CDR2 YFSETQ. The CDR3 DNA is TGCGCCAGCAGCTGGACTGGCGGCAACTCTGGGGCCAACGTCCTGACTTTC. Residues: CASSWTGGNSGANVLTF.

The chain is built from TRBV19 and TRBJ2-1; 9 nucleotides match TRBD2. The CDR3 totals 17 residues. Germline values: CDR1 LNHDA, CDR2 SQIVND (reference sequence). Trimming took 6 bases from V and 4 from J; bases not matched to a gene: 13. CDR3 in DNA: TGTGCCAGTAGCCACTGGGCCGGCGGGAGGGGATACAATGAGCAGTTCTTC. Translated: CASSHWAGGRGYNEQFF.

The chain carries TRBV30 and TRBJ2-1, with D unclear. V lost 0 bases and J 11 bases, leaving 8 bases between the germline ends. The CDR3 runs 11 residues. In germline, CDR1 is GTSNPN, CDR2 SVGIG (reference sequence). CDR3 coding DNA: TGTGCCTGGAGTGTACTTAATAAGCAGTTCTTC. Protein: CAWSVLNKQFF.

In DNA, the CDR3 is TGTGCCAGCAGCTTAGCTACTAGCCAATTCTCCTACGAGCAGTACTTC. Its protein product is CASSLATSQFSYEQYF. This sequence joins TRBV11-2 and TRBJ2-7; D is perhaps TRBD2 (6 bases). V was clipped by 1 base and J by 0 bases, with 13 bases between them. Germline values: CDR1 SGHAT, CDR2 FQNNGV. CDR3 length: 16 residues.

The gene calls are TRBV5-4 and TRBJ2-7, with a tentative D call TRBD2 (6 bases). This CDR3 region has 17 residues. Germline assignment: CDR1 SGHNT and CDR2 YYREEE (reference sequence). With 4 bases removed from V and 0 bases from J, the gap between germline ends came to 20 bases. The CDR3 protein is CASSQGLSPESSYEQYF. The CDR3 coding sequence is TGTGCCAGCAGCCAGGGACTGTCTCCAGAAAGCTCCTACGAGCAGTACTTC.

This chain uses TRBV3-1 (or the pseudogene TRBV3-2) with TRBJ1-6; D gene unclear. V gave up 0 bases and J gave up 7 bases, with 13 bases separating them. Germline V lookup: CDR1 LGHDT, CDR2 YNNKEL (reference sequence). CDR3 length: 16 residues. CDR3 coding DNA: TGTGCCAGCAGCCAAGATGGTGTCTGGCAAAATTCACCCCTCCACTTT. This codes for CASSQDGVWQNSPLHF.

The J gene is TRBJ1-2, the V gene TRBV5-5, with D unclear. With 0 bases removed from V and 8 bases from J, the gap between germline ends came to 11 bases. Germline V gene data show CDR1 as SGHKS and CDR2 as YYEKEE (reference sequence). CDR3 size: 13 residues. CDR3 bases: TGTGCCAGCAGCTTGGTTGAGGGAGGCGGCTACACCTTC. Translated, it gives CASSLVEGGGYTF.

This chain uses TRBV1 with TRBJ2-1; TRBD2 is taken as the D call from the table, unchecked against the DNA. TRBV1 is a recognized pseudogene. The CDR3 totals 17 residues. CDR3 protein: CTSSHLGLAESYNEQFF. The DNA of the CDR3 is TGCACCAGCAGCCACCTGGGACTAGCGGAATCCTACAATGAGCAGTTCTTC.

The chain is built from TRBV30 and TRBJ1-2; 8 positions match TRBD1. Germline V lookup: CDR1 GTSNPN, CDR2 SVGIG (reference sequence). V shed 2 bases, J shed 6 bases, and the junction held 8 bases outside the gene matches. CDR3 length equals 14 residues. This CDR3 is CAWSPGQGIDGYTF. The CDR3 nucleotides read TGTGCCTGGAGTCCCGGACAGGGAATCGATGGCTACACCTTC. The full variable domain, in which reference TRBV30 and TRBJ1-2 provide the parts outside the CDR3, is SQTIHQWPATLVQPVGSPLSLECTVEGTSNPNLYWYRQAAGRGLQLLFYSVGIGQISSEVPQNLSASRPQDRQFILSSKKLLLSDSGFYLCAWSPGQGIDGYTFGSGTRLTVV.

The J gene is TRBJ2-1, the V gene TRBV6-2 or TRBV6-3, with D possibly TRBD2 on 5 matching bases. This CDR3 is built from 14 residues. The V gene's germline CDR1 is MNHEY and CDR2 SVGEGT. Trimming removed 0 bases from V and 12 bases from J, with 15 bases in between. The CDR3 is CASSYSSALDTQFF. The CDR3 DNA is TGTGCCAGCAGTTACTCGAGCGCACTAGATACGCAGTTCTTC.

The V call is TRBV30, the J call TRBJ2-7; 10 positions match TRBD2. The V gene's germline CDR1 is GTSNPN and CDR2 SVGIG (reference sequence). J was trimmed by 3 bases and V by 1 base; bases with no gene match: 6. This CDR3 is built from 15 residues. In DNA form, the CDR3 reads TGTGCCTGGAGTGCCCCTGGACTAGCGGTCTACGAGCAGTACTTC. It codes for CAWSAPGLAVYEQYF.

The V gene is TRBV29-1, the J gene TRBJ1-5, with 7 positions matching TRBD1. The junction had 1 base not matched to a gene; V was cut back by 4 bases and J by 1 base. The CDR3 is made up of 13 amino acids. The germline V gene encodes CDR1 SQVTM and CDR2 ANQGSEA. CDR3 sequence (DNA): TGCAGCGTTGGACAGGGCAGCAATCAGCCCCAGCATTTT. This codes for CSVGQGSNQPQHF.

This clone appeared a few times. The gene calls are TRBV11-2 and TRBJ2-1; 10 positions agree with TRBD1. The CDR3 is 15 amino acids. The ends lost 5 bases at V and 4 bases at J; junction bases unmatched: 5. The germline V gene has CDR1 SGHAT and CDR2 FQNNGV. CDR3 in amino acids: CASSKPGQGYNEQFF. In DNA, the CDR3 is TGTGCCAGCAGCAAACCGGGACAGGGGTACAATGAGCAGTTCTTC.

This chain links TRBV28 with TRBJ1-1, with D hard to call. Trimming took 4 bases from V and 6 from J, leaving 9 bases between them. Germline loops: CDR1 MDHEN, CDR2 SYDVKM. The CDR3 runs to 12 residues. DNA for the CDR3: TGTGCCAGCAGTTACAGTAGCGCTGAAGCTTTCTTT. This gives the protein CASSYSSAEAFF.

The gene calls are TRBV6-5 and TRBJ2-1; no clear D gene. The ends were cut back, 3 bases at V and 0 bases at J, with 9 bases in the middle. This CDR3 region has 15 residues. Germline CDR1 and CDR2: MNHEY and SVGAGI. CDR3 sequence: CASSYVESSYNEQFF. The DNA for the CDR3 is TGTGCCAGCAGTTATGTCGAGAGCTCCTACAATGAGCAGTTCTTC.

The J gene is TRBJ2-5, the V gene TRBV5-4; TRBD1 matches 9 bases. The ends lost 4 bases at V and 5 bases at J; junction bases unmatched: 12. The CDR3 runs 16 residues. Germline V CDR1 and CDR2: SGHNT, YYREEE (reference sequence). The CDR3 reads CASSPAGQGRRETQYF. CDR3 in DNA: TGTGCCAGCAGCCCCGCGGGACAGGGCCGTAGGGAGACCCAGTACTTC.

This sequence joins TRBV24-1 and TRBJ1-1; 7 nucleotides align to TRBD1. V trimming: 6 bases; J trimming: 0 bases; junction bases outside the gene matches: 9. Germline loops: CDR1 KGHDR, CDR2 SFDVKD. This CDR3 comprises 16 residues. The CDR3 sequence: CATSPRQGYMNTEAFF. The CDR3 DNA reads TGTGCCACCAGTCCTAGACAGGGTTACATGAACACTGAAGCTTTCTTT.

The chain uses TRBV7-2 and TRBJ1-4; D remains ambiguous. The CDR3 is 14 residues long. Germline CDR1 and CDR2: SGHTA and FQGNSA. V was shortened by 5 bases and J by 5 bases, with 12 bases between the two germline ends. CDR3 residues: CASSPGRWNEKLFF. The CDR3 region has the DNA TGTGCCAGCAGCCCTGGCAGATGGAATGAAAAACTGTTTTTT.

For the CDR3, the DNA is TGTGCCAGCAGCTTGAGAGATACAGGGGTAGCTGGCTACACCTTC. Protein: CASSLRDTGVAGYTF. The V gene is TRBV5-5, the J gene TRBJ1-2; the match to TRBD1 covers 7 bases. The germline gives CDR1 SGHKS, CDR2 YYEKEE (reference sequence). CDR3 length: 15 residues. Trimming cost V 1 base and J 7 bases; bases outside gene matches: 10.

In nucleotides, the CDR3 is TGTGCCACCAGTGACCGCGAACAGGGATATAGCAATCAGCCCCAGCATTTT. The encoded protein is CATSDREQGYSNQPQHF. This chain links TRBV24-1 with TRBJ1-5; D may be TRBD1 (6 bases). Trimming left V 4 bases short and J 0 bases short, with 15 bases between. The CDR3 is 17 residues long. The germline V gene encodes CDR1 KGHDR and CDR2 SFDVKD.

The chain combines TRBV7-2 with TRBJ1-2; possibly TRBD1 for D (6 bases). The CDR3 runs 15 residues. Trimming removed 1 base at V and 8 bases at J, with 17 bases between. Germline CDR1 reads SGHTA; CDR2 reads FQGNSA. The CDR3: CASSLGTRGRRGYTF. DNA of the CDR3: TGTGCCAGCAGCTTAGGGACGCGGGGGCGAAGGGGCTACACCTTC.

V gene TRBV5-1 combines with J gene TRBJ2-5; 9 bases are a match to TRBD1. The CDR3 is 15 residues long. The germline V gene encodes CDR1 SGHRS and CDR2 YFSETQ. V lost 3 bases, J lost 4 bases, and 7 bases stayed unmatched. CDR3 coding DNA: TGCGCCAGCAGCTCAGGGACAGGGTGGCGAGAGACCCAGTACTTC. This gives the protein CASSSGTGWRETQYF.